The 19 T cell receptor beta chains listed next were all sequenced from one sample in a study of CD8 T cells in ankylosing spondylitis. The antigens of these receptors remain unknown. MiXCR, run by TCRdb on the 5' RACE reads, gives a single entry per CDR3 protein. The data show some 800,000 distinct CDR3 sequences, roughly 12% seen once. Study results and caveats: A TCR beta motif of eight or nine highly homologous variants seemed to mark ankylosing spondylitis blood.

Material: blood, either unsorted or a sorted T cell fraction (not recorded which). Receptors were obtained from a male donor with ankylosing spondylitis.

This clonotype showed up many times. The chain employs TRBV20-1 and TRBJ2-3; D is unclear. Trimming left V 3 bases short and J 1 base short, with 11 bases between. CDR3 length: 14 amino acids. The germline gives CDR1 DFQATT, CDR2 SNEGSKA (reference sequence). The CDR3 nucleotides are TGCAGTGCTAGGCGCCATCCCGGCACAGATACGCAGTATTTT. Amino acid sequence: CSARRHPGTDTQYF.

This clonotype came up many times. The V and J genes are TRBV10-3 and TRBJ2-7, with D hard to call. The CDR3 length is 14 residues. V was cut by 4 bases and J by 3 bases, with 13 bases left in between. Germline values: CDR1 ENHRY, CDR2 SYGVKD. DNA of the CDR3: TGTGCCATCAGTGCCATACGACAAGACTACGAGCAGTACTTC. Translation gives CAISAIRQDYEQYF.

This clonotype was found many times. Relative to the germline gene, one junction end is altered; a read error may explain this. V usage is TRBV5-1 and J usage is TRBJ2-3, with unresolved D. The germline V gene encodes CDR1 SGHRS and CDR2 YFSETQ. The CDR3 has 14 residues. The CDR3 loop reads CASSLRSSTDTQYF. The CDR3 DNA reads TGTGCCAGCAGTTTACGGTCTAGCACAGATACGCAGTATTTT.

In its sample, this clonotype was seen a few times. Written as DNA, the CDR3 is TGTGCCACCAGTGATTTTGAACTAGCGGGAGAGCGGGAGACCCAGTACTTC. Translation gives CATSDFELAGERETQYF. The chain employs TRBV24-1 and TRBJ2-5; 11 bases are a match to TRBD2. CDR1 is KGHDR, CDR2 SFDVKD, per germline. This CDR3 has 17 residues. With V trimmed by 1 base and J by 5 bases, 8 bases remained unmatched.

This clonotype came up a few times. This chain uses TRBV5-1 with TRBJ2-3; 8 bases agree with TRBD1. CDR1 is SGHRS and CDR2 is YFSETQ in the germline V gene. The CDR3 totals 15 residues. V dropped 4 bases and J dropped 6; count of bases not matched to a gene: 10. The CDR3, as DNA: TGCGCCAGCAGCCCGTGGACAGGGTCCGGGGATACGCAGTATTTT. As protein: CASSPWTGSGDTQYF.

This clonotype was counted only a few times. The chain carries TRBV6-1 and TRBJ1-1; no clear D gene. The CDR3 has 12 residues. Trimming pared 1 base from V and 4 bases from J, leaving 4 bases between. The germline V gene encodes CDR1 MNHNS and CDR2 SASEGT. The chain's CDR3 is CASSEVSTEAFF. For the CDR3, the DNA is TGTGCCAGCAGTGAAGTCAGCACTGAAGCTTTCTTT.

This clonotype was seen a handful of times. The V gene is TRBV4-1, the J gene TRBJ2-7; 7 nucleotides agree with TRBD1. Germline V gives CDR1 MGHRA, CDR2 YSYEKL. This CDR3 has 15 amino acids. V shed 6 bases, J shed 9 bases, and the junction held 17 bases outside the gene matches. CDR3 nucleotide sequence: TGCGCCAGCAGGCCCGAGGGGACAGCGCATGGTGGGCAGTACTTC. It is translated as CASRPEGTAHGGQYF.

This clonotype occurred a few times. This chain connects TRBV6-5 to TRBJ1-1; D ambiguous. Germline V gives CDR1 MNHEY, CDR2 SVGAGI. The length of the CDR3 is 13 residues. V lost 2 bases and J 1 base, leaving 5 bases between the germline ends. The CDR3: CASSYLENTEAFF. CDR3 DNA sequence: TGTGCCAGCAGTTACCTTGAGAACACTGAAGCTTTCTTT.

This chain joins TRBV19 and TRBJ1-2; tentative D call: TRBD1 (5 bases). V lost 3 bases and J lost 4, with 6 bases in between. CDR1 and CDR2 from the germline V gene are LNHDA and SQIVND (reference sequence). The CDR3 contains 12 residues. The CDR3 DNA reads TGTGCCAGTAGTATGGGGACCTATGGCTACACCTTC. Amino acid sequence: CASSMGTYGYTF.

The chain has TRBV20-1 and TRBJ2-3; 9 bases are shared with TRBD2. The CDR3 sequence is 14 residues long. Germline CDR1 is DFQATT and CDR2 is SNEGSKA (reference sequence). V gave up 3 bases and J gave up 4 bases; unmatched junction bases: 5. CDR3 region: CSASWAGGPDTQYF. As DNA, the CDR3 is TGCAGTGCTAGTTGGGCGGGAGGGCCAGATACGCAGTATTTT.

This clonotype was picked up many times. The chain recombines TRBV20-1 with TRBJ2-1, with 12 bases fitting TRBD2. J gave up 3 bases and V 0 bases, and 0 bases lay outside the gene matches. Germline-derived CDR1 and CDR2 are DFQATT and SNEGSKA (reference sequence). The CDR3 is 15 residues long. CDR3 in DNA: TGCAGTGCTAGAGAGGGACTAGCGGGCTACAATGAGCAGTTCTTC. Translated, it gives CSAREGLAGYNEQFF.

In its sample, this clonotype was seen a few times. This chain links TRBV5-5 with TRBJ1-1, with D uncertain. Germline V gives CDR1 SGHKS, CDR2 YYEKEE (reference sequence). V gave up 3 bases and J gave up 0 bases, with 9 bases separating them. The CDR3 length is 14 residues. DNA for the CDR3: TGTGCCAGCAGCTATTTAGACATGAACACTGAAGCTTTCTTT. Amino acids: CASSYLDMNTEAFF.

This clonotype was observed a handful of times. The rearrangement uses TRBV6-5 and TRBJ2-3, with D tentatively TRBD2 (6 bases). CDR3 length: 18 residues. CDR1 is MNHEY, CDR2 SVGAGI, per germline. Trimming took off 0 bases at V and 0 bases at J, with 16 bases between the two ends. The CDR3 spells CASSYSPRGIVSTDTQYF. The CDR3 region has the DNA TGTGCCAGCAGTTACTCGCCCCGGGGGATCGTGAGCACAGATACGCAGTATTTT.

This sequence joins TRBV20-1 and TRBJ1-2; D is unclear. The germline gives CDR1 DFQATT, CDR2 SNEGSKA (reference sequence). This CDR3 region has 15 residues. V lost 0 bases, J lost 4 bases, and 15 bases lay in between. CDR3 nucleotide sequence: TGCAGTGCTAGAGATTTGGCGGGGAACCCCTATGGCTACACCTTC. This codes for CSARDLAGNPYGYTF.

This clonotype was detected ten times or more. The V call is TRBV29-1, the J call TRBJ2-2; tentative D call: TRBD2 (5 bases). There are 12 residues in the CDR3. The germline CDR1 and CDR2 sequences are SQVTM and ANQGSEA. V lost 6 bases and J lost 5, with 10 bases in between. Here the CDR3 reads CSVGVATGELFF. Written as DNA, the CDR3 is TGCAGCGTCGGGGTGGCGACCGGGGAGCTGTTTTTT.

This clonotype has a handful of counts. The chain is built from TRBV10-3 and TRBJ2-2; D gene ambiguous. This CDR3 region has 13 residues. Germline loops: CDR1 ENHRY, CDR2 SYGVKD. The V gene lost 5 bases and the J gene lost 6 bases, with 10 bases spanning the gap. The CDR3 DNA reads TGTGCCATCAGTTTGACCTCTCCCGGGGAGCTGTTTTTT. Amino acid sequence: CAISLTSPGELFF.

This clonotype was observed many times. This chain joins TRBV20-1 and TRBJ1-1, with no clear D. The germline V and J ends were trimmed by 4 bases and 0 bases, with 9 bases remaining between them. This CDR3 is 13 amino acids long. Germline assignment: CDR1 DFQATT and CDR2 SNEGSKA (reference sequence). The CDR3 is CSAKGEMNTEAFF. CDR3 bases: TGCAGTGCTAAGGGTGAGATGAACACTGAAGCTTTCTTT.

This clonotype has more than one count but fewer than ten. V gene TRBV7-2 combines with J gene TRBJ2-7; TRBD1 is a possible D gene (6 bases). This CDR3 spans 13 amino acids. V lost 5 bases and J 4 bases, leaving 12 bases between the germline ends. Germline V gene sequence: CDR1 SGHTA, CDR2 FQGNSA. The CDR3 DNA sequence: TGTGCCAGCAGCAGATCCAGGGGATACGAGCAGTACTTC. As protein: CASSRSRGYEQYF.

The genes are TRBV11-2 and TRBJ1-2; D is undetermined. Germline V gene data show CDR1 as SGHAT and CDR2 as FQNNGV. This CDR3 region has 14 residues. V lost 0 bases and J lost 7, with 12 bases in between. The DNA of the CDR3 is TGTGCCAGCAGCTTAGATCATAACTCACCTGGCTACACCTTC. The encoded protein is CASSLDHNSPGYTF.